Sequencing of this T cell receptor (beta chain) was carried out in a study of blood T cells in healthy people across ages. Ranging in age from roughly 6 to 90, the donors were healthy Caucasian individuals from Russia. With a J-beta primer mix and a sample-barcoded 5' primer, a second PCR ran about 7 to 11 cycles. TCRdb recomputed calls from the 5' RACE reads with MiXCR, one row per CDR3 protein. The data contain about 930,000 distinct CDR3 sequences, just under 30% of them seen just once; the ten biggest clones take up roughly a tenth. V was shortened by 0 bases and J by 11 bases, with 14 bases between the two germline ends. Germline CDR1 reads MGHRA; CDR2 reads YSYEKL. The CDR3 has 14 amino acids. There are a few counts of this clonotype. These data were also filed under a second study, of T cells of mothers and their children.

Source material: blood. The receptor was derived from a woman aged 40 to 50 in good health. The chain couples TRBV4-1 to TRBJ2-1, with a tentative D call TRBD2 (5 bases). The CDR3 spells CASSQDQDSRQQFF. CDR3 sequence (DNA): TGCGCCAGCAGCCAAGATCAGGACTCCCGTCAGCAGTTCTTC.